The T cell receptor beta chain under discussion was sequenced for a study of vaccination and CD4 T cells after COVID-19. There are 15 residues in the CDR3. V was clipped by 0 bases and J by 2 bases, with 8 bases between them. Per the germline V gene, CDR1 is MDHEN and CDR2 is SYDVKM. TCRdb ran MiXCR on the PCR reads and lists one entry per CDR3 protein. Of approximately 17,000 distinct CDR3 sequences listed, just over 60% are singletons. This specimen was CD4+ T cells from blood, taken after SARS-CoV-2 vaccination. The chain couples TRBV28 to TRBJ1-5; unclear D gene. This TCR was sampled from a human donor who had recovered from COVID-19. For the CDR3, the DNA is TGTGCCAGCAGTTTATGGGGGATAGGCAATCAGCCCCAGCATTTT. Translating gives CASSLWGIGNQPQHF.